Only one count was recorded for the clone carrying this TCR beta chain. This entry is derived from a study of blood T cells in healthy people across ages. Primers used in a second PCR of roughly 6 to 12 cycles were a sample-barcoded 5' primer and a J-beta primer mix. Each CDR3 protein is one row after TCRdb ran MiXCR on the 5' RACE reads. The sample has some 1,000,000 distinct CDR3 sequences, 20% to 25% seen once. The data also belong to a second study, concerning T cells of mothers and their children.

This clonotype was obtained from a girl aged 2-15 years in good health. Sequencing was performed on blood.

The CDR3 loop reads CASSLHTSPSGAYEQYF. CDR3 nucleotides: TGTGCCAGCAGCTTACATACTTCGCCTAGCGGAGCCTACGAGCAGTACTTC. The chain has TRBV7-8 and TRBJ2-7, with 7 positions matching TRBD2. This CDR3 is 17 amino acids long. The germline CDR1 and CDR2 sequences are SGHVS and FQNEAQ. The J segment lost 2 bases and the V segment lost 2 bases, leaving 12 bases of the junction unmatched. Full variable domain (outside the CDR3, taken from reference TRBV7-8 and TRBJ2-7): GAGVSQSPRYKVAKRGQDVALRCDPISGHVSLFWYQQALGQGPEFLTYFQNEAQLDKSGLPSDRFFAERPEGSVSTLKIQRTQQEDSAVYLCASSLHTSPSGAYEQYFGPGTRLTVT.